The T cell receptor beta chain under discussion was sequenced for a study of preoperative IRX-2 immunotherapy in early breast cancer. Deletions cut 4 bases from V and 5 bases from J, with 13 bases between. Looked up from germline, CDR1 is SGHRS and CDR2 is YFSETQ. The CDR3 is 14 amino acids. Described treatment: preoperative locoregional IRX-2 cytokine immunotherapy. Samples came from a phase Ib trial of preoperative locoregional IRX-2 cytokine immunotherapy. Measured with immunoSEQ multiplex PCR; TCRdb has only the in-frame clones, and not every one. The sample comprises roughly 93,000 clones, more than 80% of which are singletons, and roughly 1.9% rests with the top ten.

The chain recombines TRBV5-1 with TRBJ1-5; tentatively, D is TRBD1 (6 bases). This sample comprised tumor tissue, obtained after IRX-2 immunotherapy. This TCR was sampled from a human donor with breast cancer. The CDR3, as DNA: TGCGCCAGCAGCGAACAGGGAGGGGATCAGCCCCAGCATTTT. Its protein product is CASSEQGGDQPQHF. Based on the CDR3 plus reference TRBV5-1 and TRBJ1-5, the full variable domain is KAGVTQTPRYLIKTRGQQVTLSCSPISGHRSVSWYQQTPGQGLQFLFEYFSETQRNKGNFPGRFSGRQFSNSRSEMNVSTLELGDSALYLCASSEQGGDQPQHFGDGTRLSIL.